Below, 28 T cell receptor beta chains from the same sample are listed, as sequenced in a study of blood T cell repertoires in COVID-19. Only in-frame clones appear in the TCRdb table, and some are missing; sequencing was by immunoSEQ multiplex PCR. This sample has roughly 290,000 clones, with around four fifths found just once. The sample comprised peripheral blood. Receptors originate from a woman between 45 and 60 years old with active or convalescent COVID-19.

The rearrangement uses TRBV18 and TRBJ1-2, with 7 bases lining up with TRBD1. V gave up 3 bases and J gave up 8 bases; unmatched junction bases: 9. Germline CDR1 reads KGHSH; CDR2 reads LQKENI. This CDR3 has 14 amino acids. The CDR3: CASSPLEGAAGYTF. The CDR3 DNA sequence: TGTGCCAGCTCACCGCTGGAGGGGGCTGCGGGCTACACCTTC.

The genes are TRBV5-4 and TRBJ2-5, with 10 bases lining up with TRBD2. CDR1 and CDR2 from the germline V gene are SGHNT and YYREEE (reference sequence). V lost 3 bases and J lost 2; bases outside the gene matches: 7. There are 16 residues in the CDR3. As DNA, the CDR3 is TGTGCCAGCAGCTGGTTAGCGGGAGGCCTACAAGAGACCCAGTACTTC. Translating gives CASSWLAGGLQETQYF. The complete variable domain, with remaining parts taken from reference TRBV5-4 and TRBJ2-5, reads ETGVTQSPTHLIKTRGQQVTLRCSSQSGHNTVSWYQQALGQGPQFIFQYYREEENGRGNFPPRFSGLQFPNYSSELNVNALELDDSALYLCASSWLAGGLQETQYFGPGTRLLVL.

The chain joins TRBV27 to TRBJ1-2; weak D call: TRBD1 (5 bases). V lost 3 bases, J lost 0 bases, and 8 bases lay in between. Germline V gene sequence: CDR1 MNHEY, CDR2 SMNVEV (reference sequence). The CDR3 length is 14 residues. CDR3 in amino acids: CASSLGGTNYGYTF. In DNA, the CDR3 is TGTGCCAGCAGTTTGGGGGGGACTAACTATGGCTACACCTTC.

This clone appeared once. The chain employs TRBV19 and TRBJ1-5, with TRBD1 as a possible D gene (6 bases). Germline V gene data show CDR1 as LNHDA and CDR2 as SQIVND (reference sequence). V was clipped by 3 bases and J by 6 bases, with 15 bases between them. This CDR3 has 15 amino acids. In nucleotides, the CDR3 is TGTGCCAGTAGTATGGGAGGGGGAACGGGTCAGCCCCAGCATTTT. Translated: CASSMGGGTGQPQHF.

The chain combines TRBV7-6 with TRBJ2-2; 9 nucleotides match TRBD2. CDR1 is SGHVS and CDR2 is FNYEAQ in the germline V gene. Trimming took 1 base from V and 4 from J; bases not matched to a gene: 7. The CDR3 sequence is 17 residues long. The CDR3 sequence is CASSLEAGGLGTGELFF. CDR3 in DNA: TGTGCCAGCAGCTTAGAAGCGGGAGGTCTCGGCACCGGGGAGCTGTTTTTT.

CDR3 protein: CASSLARLAGGRTQYF. The DNA for the CDR3 is TGTGCCAGCAGCTTAGCGCGGCTAGCGGGAGGGAGGACCCAGTACTTC. The V call is TRBV7-8, the J call TRBJ2-5, with 12 bases identical to TRBD2. Germline V gene data show CDR1 as SGHVS and CDR2 as FQNEAQ. V lost 0 bases to trimming and J lost 7 bases; unmatched junction nucleotides: 6. The CDR3 is made up of 16 amino acids.

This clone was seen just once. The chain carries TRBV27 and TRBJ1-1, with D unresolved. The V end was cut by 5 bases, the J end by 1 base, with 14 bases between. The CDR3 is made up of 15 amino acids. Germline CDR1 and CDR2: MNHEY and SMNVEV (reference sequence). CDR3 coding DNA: TGTGCCAGCAGTCCCGGGGTTTGGTCGAACACTGAAGCTTTCTTT. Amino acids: CASSPGVWSNTEAFF.

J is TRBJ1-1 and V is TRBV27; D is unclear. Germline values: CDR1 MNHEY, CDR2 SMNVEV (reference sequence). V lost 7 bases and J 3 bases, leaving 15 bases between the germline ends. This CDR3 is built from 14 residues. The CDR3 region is CASKQSVGDTEAFF. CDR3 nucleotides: TGTGCCAGCAAACAATCGGTAGGAGACACTGAAGCTTTCTTT.

The DNA of the CDR3 is TGTGCCAGCAGATTGCAGGGGGCGATGGACGGCTACACCTTC. Encoded protein: CASRLQGAMDGYTF. The chain combines TRBV2 with TRBJ1-2; 8 bases fit TRBD1. From germline, CDR1 is SNHLY and CDR2 FYNNEI. The ends lost 6 bases at V and 8 bases at J; junction bases unmatched: 11. CDR3 size: 14 residues.

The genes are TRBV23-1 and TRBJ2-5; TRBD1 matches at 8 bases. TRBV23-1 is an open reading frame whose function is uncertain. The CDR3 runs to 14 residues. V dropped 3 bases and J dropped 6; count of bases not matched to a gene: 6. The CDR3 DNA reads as TGCGCCAGCAGTCATAAGGACAGGGAAAAGACCCAGTACTTC. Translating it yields CASSHKDREKTQYF.

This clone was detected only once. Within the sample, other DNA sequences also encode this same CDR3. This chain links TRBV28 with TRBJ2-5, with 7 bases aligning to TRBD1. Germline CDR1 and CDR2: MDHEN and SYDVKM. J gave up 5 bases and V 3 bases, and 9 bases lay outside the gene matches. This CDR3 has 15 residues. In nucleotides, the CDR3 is TGTGCCAGCAGTTTGCCTACAGGGGTTGGGGAGACCCAGTACTTC. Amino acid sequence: CASSLPTGVGETQYF. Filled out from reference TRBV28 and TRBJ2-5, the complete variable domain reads DVKVTQSSRYLVKRTGEKVFLECVQDMDHENMFWYRQDPGLGLRLIYFSYDVKMKEKGDIPEGYSVSREKKERFSLILESASTNQTSMYLCASSLPTGVGETQYFGPGTRLLVL.

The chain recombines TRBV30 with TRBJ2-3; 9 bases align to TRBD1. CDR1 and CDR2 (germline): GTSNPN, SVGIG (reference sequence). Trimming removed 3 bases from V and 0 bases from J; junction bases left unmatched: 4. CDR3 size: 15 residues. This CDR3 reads CAWRDRGMSTDTQYF. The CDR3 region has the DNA TGTGCCTGGAGGGACAGGGGAATGAGCACAGATACGCAGTATTTT.

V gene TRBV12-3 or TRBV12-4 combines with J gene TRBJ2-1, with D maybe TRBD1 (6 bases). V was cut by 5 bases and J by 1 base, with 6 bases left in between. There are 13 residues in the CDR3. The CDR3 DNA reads TGTGCCAGCAGTCAGGGGTCCTACAATGAGCAGTTCTTC. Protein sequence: CASSQGSYNEQFF.

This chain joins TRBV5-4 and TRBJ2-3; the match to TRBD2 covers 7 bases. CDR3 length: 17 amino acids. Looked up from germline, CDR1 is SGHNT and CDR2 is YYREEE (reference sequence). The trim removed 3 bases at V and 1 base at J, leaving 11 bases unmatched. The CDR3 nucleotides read TGTGCCAGCAGCTCGGGCCTGGGGGGGAAGGGCACAGATACGCAGTATTTT. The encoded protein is CASSSGLGGKGTDTQYF.

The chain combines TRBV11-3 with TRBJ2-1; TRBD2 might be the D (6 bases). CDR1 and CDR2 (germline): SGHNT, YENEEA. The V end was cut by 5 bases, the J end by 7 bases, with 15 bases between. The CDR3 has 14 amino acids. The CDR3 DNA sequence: TGTGCCAGCAGCCCGTCGGGGGATTGGAATGAGCAGTTCTTC. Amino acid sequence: CASSPSGDWNEQFF.

CDR3 DNA sequence: TGTGCCAGCAGTTTACACGGACAGGGCGCGAATGAAAAACTGTTTTTT. Translated: CASSLHGQGANEKLFF. This chain uses TRBV28 with TRBJ1-4; TRBD1 aligns across 8 bases. V dropped 2 bases and J dropped 5; count of bases not matched to a gene: 7. The CDR3 contains 16 residues. Germline values: CDR1 MDHEN, CDR2 SYDVKM.

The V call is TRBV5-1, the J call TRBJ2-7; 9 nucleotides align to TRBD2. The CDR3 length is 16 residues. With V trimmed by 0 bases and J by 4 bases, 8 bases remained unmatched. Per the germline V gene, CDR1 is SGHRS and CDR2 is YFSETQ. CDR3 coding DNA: TGCGCCAGCAGCTTGGTCTCTAGCGGGACCGGTTACGAGCAGTACTTC. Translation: CASSLVSSGTGYEQYF. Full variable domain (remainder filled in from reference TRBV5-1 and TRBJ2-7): KAGVTQTPRYLIKTRGQQVTLSCSPISGHRSVSWYQQTPGQGLQFLFEYFSETQRNKGNFPGRFSGRQFSNSRSEMNVSTLELGDSALYLCASSLVSSGTGYEQYFGPGTRLTVT.

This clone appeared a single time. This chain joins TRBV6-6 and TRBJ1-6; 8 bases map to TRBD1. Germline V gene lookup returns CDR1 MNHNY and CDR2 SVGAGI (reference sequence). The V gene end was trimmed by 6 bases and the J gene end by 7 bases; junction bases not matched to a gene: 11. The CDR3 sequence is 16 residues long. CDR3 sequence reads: CASSLSMTGANSPLHF. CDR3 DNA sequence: TGTGCCAGCAGCCTTTCTATGACAGGGGCCAATTCACCCCTCCACTTT.

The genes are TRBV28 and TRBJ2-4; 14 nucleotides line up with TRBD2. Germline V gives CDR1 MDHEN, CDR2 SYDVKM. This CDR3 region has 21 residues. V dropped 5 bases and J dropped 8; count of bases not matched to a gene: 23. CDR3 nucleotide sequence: TGTGCCAGCAGTCAACCCCCCTTAGGACTAGCGGGAGGTCGGAGACTGGACATTCAGTACTTC. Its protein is CASSQPPLGLAGGRRLDIQYF.

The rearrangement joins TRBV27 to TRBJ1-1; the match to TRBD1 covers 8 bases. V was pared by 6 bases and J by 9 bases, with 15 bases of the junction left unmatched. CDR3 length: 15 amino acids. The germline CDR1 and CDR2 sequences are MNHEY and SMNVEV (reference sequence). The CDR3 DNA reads TGTGCCAGCAGAGGACAGGGTCGCGATAAGTCTCAAGCTTTCTTT. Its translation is CASRGQGRDKSQAFF.

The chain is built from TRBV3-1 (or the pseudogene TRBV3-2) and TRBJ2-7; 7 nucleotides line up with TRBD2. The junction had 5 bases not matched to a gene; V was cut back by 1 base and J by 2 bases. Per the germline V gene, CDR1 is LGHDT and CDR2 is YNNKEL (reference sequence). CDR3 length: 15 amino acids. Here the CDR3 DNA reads TGTGCCAGCAGCCAAGGCACTAGCGTAACCTACGAGCAGTACTTC. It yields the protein CASSQGTSVTYEQYF.

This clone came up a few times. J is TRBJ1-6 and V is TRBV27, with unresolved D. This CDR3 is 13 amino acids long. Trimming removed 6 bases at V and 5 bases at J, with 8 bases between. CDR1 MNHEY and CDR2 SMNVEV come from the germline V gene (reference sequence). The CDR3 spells CASRESDNSPLHF. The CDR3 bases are TGTGCCAGCAGAGAGAGCGATAATTCACCCCTCCACTTT.

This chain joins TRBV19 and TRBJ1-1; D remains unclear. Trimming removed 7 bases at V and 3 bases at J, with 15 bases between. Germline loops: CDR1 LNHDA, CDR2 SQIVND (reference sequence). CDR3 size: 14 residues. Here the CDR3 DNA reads TGTGCCAGTATCACAAGATCGGGTTACACTGAAGCTTTCTTT. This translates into CASITRSGYTEAFF.

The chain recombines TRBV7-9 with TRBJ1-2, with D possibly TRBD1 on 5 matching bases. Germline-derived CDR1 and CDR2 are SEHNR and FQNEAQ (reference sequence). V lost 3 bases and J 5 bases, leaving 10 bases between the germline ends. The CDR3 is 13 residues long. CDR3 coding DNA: TGTGCCAGCAGCTTGGAGGGGAAATATGGCTACACCTTC. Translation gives CASSLEGKYGYTF.

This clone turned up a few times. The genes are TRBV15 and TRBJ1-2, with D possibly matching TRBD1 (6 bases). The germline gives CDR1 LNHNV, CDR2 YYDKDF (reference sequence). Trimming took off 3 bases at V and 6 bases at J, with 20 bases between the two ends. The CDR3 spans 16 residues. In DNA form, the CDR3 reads TGTGCCACCAGCAGTGACTCCCGGGGGGGGGCCGATGGCTACACCTTC. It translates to CATSSDSRGGADGYTF. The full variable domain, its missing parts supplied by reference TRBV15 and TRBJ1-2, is DAMVIQNPRYQVTQFGKPVTLSCSQTLNHNVMYWYQQKSSQAPKLLFHYYDKDFNNEADTPDNFQSRRPNTSFCFLDIRSPGLGDTAMYLCATSSDSRGGADGYTFGSGTRLTVV.

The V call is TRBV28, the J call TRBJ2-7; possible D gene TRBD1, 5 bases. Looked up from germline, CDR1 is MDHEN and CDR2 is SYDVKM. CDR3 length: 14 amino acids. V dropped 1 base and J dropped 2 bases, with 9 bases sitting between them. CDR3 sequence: CASSLLGVPYEQYF. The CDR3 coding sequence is TGTGCCAGCAGTTTATTAGGGGTGCCCTACGAGCAGTACTTC.

The CDR3 region has the DNA TGTGCCAGCACCGATCGGACTAGTAGTTCCTACGAGCAGTACTTC. Its translation: CASTDRTSSSYEQYF. V usage is TRBV6-5 and J usage is TRBJ2-7, with TRBD2 identical over 7 bases. The germline CDR1 and CDR2 sequences are MNHEY and SVGAGI. V lost 7 bases, J lost 1 base, and 10 bases stayed unmatched. The CDR3 totals 15 residues.

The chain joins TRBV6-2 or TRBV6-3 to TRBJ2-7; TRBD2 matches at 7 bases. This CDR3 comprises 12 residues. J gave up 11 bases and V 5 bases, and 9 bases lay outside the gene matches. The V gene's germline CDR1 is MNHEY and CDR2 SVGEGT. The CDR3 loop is CASSNGAGVEYF. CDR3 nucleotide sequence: TGTGCCAGCAGTAACGGGGCGGGAGTGGAGTACTTC.